These T cell receptor beta chains were read from a single sample in a study of blood T cell repertoires in COVID-19. Assay used: immunoSEQ multiplex PCR; TCRdb lists only in-frame clones, some missing. The table includes approximately 130,000 clones, 85% to 90% detected once. The sample was peripheral blood. The receptors stem from a human donor in a cohort sampled during active COVID-19. Both conserved end residues are part of each CDR3. Each record gives: V gene, J gene, clone size, D gene, CDR3 DNA, CDR3 protein. The D gene is left open where the match is weak. Clone size is stated in some rows and not others, as once, few, many or a class when expanded.

V gene: TRBV6-2/TRBV6-3
J gene: TRBJ1-2
clone size: .
D gene: TRBD1
CDR3 DNA: TGTGCCAGCAGCCGGGACAGGCTTAATAACTATGGCTACACCTTC
CDR3 protein: CASSRDRLNNYGYTF

V gene: TRBV4-3
J gene: TRBJ2-3
clone size: .
D gene: .
CDR3 DNA: TGCGCCAGCAGCCGCGACTATCCCGGGGATGCAGATACGCAGTATTTT
CDR3 protein: CASSRDYPGDADTQYF

V gene: TRBV10-3
J gene: TRBJ1-5
clone size: .
D gene: .
CDR3 DNA: TGTGCCATCAGGGACAGCCTTAATCAGCCCCAGCATTTT
CDR3 protein: CAIRDSLNQPQHF

V gene: TRBV6-4
J gene: TRBJ2-1
clone size: .
D gene: TRBD2
CDR3 DNA: TGTGCCAGCAGTGAGATTAGCGGGAGGTTCGCGCAGTTCTTC
CDR3 protein: CASSEISGRFAQFF

V gene: TRBV7-2
J gene: TRBJ2-2
clone size: .
D gene: TRBD1
CDR3 DNA: TGTGCCAGCCTCTGGGACAGGGGCACCGGGGAGCTGTTTTTT
CDR3 protein: CASLWDRGTGELFF

V gene: TRBV5-1
J gene: TRBJ1-3
clone size: .
D gene: .
CDR3 DNA: TGCGCCAGCAGCTCCGACAGTAATGGAAACACCATATATTTT
CDR3 protein: CASSSDSNGNTIYF

V gene: TRBV20-1
J gene: TRBJ1-5
clone size: .
D gene: .
CDR3 DNA: TGCAGTGCTAGTACGGGGTCAAGTCAGCCCCAGCATTTT
CDR3 protein: CSASTGSSQPQHF

V gene: TRBV11-2
J gene: TRBJ2-3
clone size: once
D gene: .
CDR3 DNA: TGTGCCAGCAGCTTATCCCACACGGGAGATACGCAGTATTTT
CDR3 protein: CASSLSHTGDTQYF

V gene: TRBV6-1
J gene: TRBJ1-2
clone size: once
D gene: .
CDR3 DNA: TGTGCCAGCAGTGAAGGTGCCCTCGGAGACTATGGCTACACCTTC
CDR3 protein: CASSEGALGDYGYTF

V gene: TRBV9
J gene: TRBJ2-2
clone size: .
D gene: .
CDR3 DNA: TGTGCCAGCAGCGTAGCAGGGGGGTTCCCTACCGGGGAGCTGTTTTTT
CDR3 protein: CASSVAGGFPTGELFF

V gene: TRBV28
J gene: TRBJ1-3
clone size: .
D gene: .
CDR3 DNA: TGTGCCAGCAGTGCAGGGGTATACTCTGGAAACACCATATATTTT
CDR3 protein: CASSAGVYSGNTIYF

V gene: TRBV2
J gene: TRBJ1-1
clone size: few
D gene: TRBD1
CDR3 DNA: TGTGCCGGGCGGGACAGGGGGAACACTGAAGCTTTCTTT
CDR3 protein: CAGRDRGNTEAFF

V gene: TRBV2
J gene: TRBJ2-5
clone size: .
D gene: TRBD1
CDR3 DNA: TGTGCCAGCTTTACAACGGGGACAGGGTTTTTTTACCAAGAGACCCAGTACTTC
CDR3 protein: CASFTTGTGFFYQETQYF

V gene: TRBV19
J gene: TRBJ1-1
clone size: once
D gene: TRBD1
CDR3 DNA: TGTGCCAGTAGTCCAACGACAGGGGGCGTCACTGAAGCTTTCTTT
CDR3 protein: CASSPTTGGVTEAFF

V gene: TRBV19
J gene: TRBJ1-1
clone size: .
D gene: TRBD1
CDR3 DNA: TGTGCCAGTAGTAGGGACAGAGTGGACACTGAAGCTTTCTTT
CDR3 protein: CASSRDRVDTEAFF

V gene: TRBV2
J gene: TRBJ1-6
clone size: many
D gene: TRBD1
CDR3 DNA: TGTGCCAGCAGTACAGGGACAGTAACGGATTCACCCCTCCACTTT
CDR3 protein: CASSTGTVTDSPLHF

V gene: TRBV4-3
J gene: TRBJ1-1
clone size: .
D gene: .
CDR3 DNA: TGCGCCAGCAGCCGCGCTGGCGGGGGCGGTGACCCTGAAGCTTTCTTT
CDR3 protein: CASSRAGGGGDPEAFF

V gene: TRBV7-9
J gene: TRBJ1-2
clone size: .
D gene: TRBD1
CDR3 DNA: TGTGCCAGCAGTTTGGAGACAGGGGTAGAAATAGACTACACCTTC
CDR3 protein: CASSLETGVEIDYTF

V gene: TRBV6-2/TRBV6-3
J gene: TRBJ2-7
clone size: .
D gene: .
CDR3 DNA: TGTGCCAGCAACCCGCGAGGGTGGGGCGAGCAGTACTTC
CDR3 protein: CASNPRGWGEQYF

V gene: TRBV19
J gene: TRBJ1-1
clone size: .
D gene: .
CDR3 DNA: TGTGCCAGTAGTCGTTTAGGGGGGGTGAACACTGAAGCTTTCTTT
CDR3 protein: CASSRLGGVNTEAFF

V gene: TRBV6-1
J gene: TRBJ1-3
clone size: .
D gene: .
CDR3 DNA: TGTGCCAGCAGTGATAGACAGGGAAACACCATATATTTT
CDR3 protein: CASSDRQGNTIYF

V gene: TRBV7-2
J gene: TRBJ2-4
clone size: .
D gene: .
CDR3 DNA: TGTGCCAGCAGCTTACTACGGGACTGGAGAATCGGAAACATTCAGTACTTC
CDR3 protein: CASSLLRDWRIGNIQYF

V gene: TRBV6-2/TRBV6-3
J gene: TRBJ2-7
clone size: few
D gene: .
CDR3 DNA: TGTGCCAGCAGTAAGACCCGGGGGGCGGCCTACGAGCAGTACTTC
CDR3 protein: CASSKTRGAAYEQYF

V gene: TRBV11-3
J gene: TRBJ1-2
clone size: .
D gene: .
CDR3 DNA: TGTGCCAGCAGCTTAGATGGACAGAAGAAAAACTATGGCTACACCTTC
CDR3 protein: CASSLDGQKKNYGYTF

V gene: TRBV6-4
J gene: TRBJ2-3
clone size: .
D gene: .
CDR3 DNA: TGTGCCAGCAGTGAGTCGGGAGAGGCAGATACGCAGTATTTT
CDR3 protein: CASSESGEADTQYF

V gene: TRBV7-3
J gene: TRBJ1-1
clone size: .
D gene: TRBD1
CDR3 DNA: TGTGCCAGCAGCTCGGGACAGGGGTACAACACTGAAGCTTTCTTT
CDR3 protein: CASSSGQGYNTEAFF

V gene: TRBV12-5
J gene: TRBJ1-1
clone size: .
D gene: .
CDR3 DNA: TGTGCTAGTGGTTTTTTAGCGGTGAACACTGAAGCTTTCTTT
CDR3 protein: CASGFLAVNTEAFF

V gene: TRBV6-2/TRBV6-3
J gene: TRBJ1-3
clone size: .
D gene: .
CDR3 DNA: TGTGCCAGCAGCTTAAAAAGCGCGAGCTCTGGAAACACCATATATTTT
CDR3 protein: CASSLKSASSGNTIYF

V gene: TRBV10-3
J gene: TRBJ1-4
clone size: once
D gene: TRBD1
CDR3 DNA: TGTGCCATCAGGGCCGGGACAGGGGTGACTAATGAAAAACTGTTTTTT
CDR3 protein: CAIRAGTGVTNEKLFF

V gene: TRBV9
J gene: TRBJ2-1
clone size: .
D gene: TRBD2
CDR3 DNA: TGTGCCAGCAGCGTACCGGCTAGCGGGAGCAGCTCCTACAATGAGCAGTTCTTC
CDR3 protein: CASSVPASGSSSYNEQFF

V gene: TRBV21-1
J gene: TRBJ1-5
clone size: few
D gene: .
CDR3 DNA: TGTGCCACTGAAGACAGAAGCAATCAGCCCCAGCATTTT
CDR3 protein: CATEDRSNQPQHF

V gene: TRBV5-4
J gene: TRBJ2-3
clone size: .
D gene: .
CDR3 DNA: TGTGCCAGCAGCTTGGGGGGGCCCCTTTTGGATACGCAGTATTTT
CDR3 protein: CASSLGGPLLDTQYF

V gene: TRBV7-2
J gene: TRBJ2-4
clone size: .
D gene: TRBD2
CDR3 DNA: TGTGCCAGCAGCCGCCTCGGGGAGTCGGGGAGGGGAAACATTCAGTACTTC
CDR3 protein: CASSRLGESGRGNIQYF

V gene: TRBV7-2
J gene: TRBJ1-1
clone size: .
D gene: TRBD1
CDR3 DNA: TGTGCCAGCAGCCAGACAGGGGGCACGACTGAAGCTTTCTTT
CDR3 protein: CASSQTGGTTEAFF

V gene: TRBV9
J gene: TRBJ2-3
clone size: .
D gene: .
CDR3 DNA: TGTGCCAGCAGCGGTACCAATTTTTTGAGAGATACGCAGTATTTT
CDR3 protein: CASSGTNFLRDTQYF

V gene: TRBV5-4
J gene: TRBJ1-1
clone size: .
D gene: .
CDR3 DNA: TGTGCCAGCAGCTTGGCGAGCAGGGAAGGAGCTTTCTTT
CDR3 protein: CASSLASREGAFF

V gene: TRBV19
J gene: TRBJ1-3
clone size: once
D gene: .
CDR3 DNA: TGTGCCAGTAGGGGTCGGGCCCAGGGGAGAAACACCATATATTTT
CDR3 protein: CASRGRAQGRNTIYF

V gene: TRBV6-6
J gene: TRBJ1-2
clone size: once
D gene: TRBD1
CDR3 DNA: TGTGCCAGCAGCCGAGCGCAAGACAGGGCCTATGGCTACACCTTC
CDR3 protein: CASSRAQDRAYGYTF

V gene: TRBV28
J gene: TRBJ2-7
clone size: once
D gene: TRBD2
CDR3 DNA: TGTGCCAGCAGTTTATACCGCGGGGGGATCTACGAGCAGTACTTC
CDR3 protein: CASSLYRGGIYEQYF

V gene: TRBV25-1
J gene: TRBJ1-2
clone size: .
D gene: TRBD1
CDR3 DNA: TGTGCCAGCAGTGCGTTAACAGGGGCTGGCTACACCTTC
CDR3 protein: CASSALTGAGYTF

V gene: TRBV11-2
J gene: TRBJ1-3
clone size: .
D gene: .
CDR3 DNA: TGTGCCAGCAGCGGATTAGGGGGTTCTGGAAACACCATATATTTT
CDR3 protein: CASSGLGGSGNTIYF

V gene: TRBV18
J gene: TRBJ2-5
clone size: few
D gene: TRBD2
CDR3 DNA: TGTGCCAGCTCACCACCGGCAGCGGGGGTCGGAACCCAGTACTTC
CDR3 protein: CASSPPAAGVGTQYF

V gene: TRBV30
J gene: TRBJ1-5
clone size: .
D gene: TRBD1
CDR3 DNA: TGTGCCTGGAGTGTACCCCTTTATAGAGCGACAGGGGGCAATCAGCCCCAGCATTTT
CDR3 protein: CAWSVPLYRATGGNQPQHF

V gene: TRBV7-2
J gene: TRBJ1-6
clone size: .
D gene: .
CDR3 DNA: TGTGCCAGCAGTCTCGGCAGGGGTTCTTCACCCCTCCACTTT
CDR3 protein: CASSLGRGSSPLHF

V gene: TRBV27
J gene: TRBJ1-5
clone size: many
D gene: TRBD1
CDR3 DNA: TGTGCCAGCAGTTTATCGGGGACAGTCTACAATCAGCCCCAGCATTTT
CDR3 protein: CASSLSGTVYNQPQHF

V gene: TRBV14
J gene: TRBJ2-1
clone size: .
D gene: TRBD2
CDR3 DNA: TGTGCCAGCAGCCCCATCGCTAGCGGGGGGGCCAATGAGCAGTTCTTC
CDR3 protein: CASSPIASGGANEQFF

V gene: TRBV10-2
J gene: TRBJ1-2
clone size: once
D gene: TRBD1
CDR3 DNA: TGCGCCACCTTTAGGGGTGACCCAGGAGGTCAACTAGGAGGGGGCGGCTATGGCTACACCTTC
CDR3 protein: CATFRGDPGGQLGGGGYGYTF

V gene: TRBV9
J gene: TRBJ1-4
clone size: .
D gene: .
CDR3 DNA: TGTGCCAGCAGCGTAGCTGCCGGGGGGCCTGAAAAACTGTTTTTT
CDR3 protein: CASSVAAGGPEKLFF

V gene: TRBV20-1
J gene: TRBJ2-7
clone size: .
D gene: .
CDR3 DNA: TGCAGTGCTAGTGAGGTAGTCGACTACGAGCAGTACTTC
CDR3 protein: CSASEVVDYEQYF

V gene: TRBV5-1
J gene: TRBJ2-3
clone size: .
D gene: .
CDR3 DNA: TGCGCCAGCAGCTTGGACCTTAGGGGGAGGGCCATAGATACGCAGTATTTT
CDR3 protein: CASSLDLRGRAIDTQYF

V gene: TRBV18
J gene: TRBJ2-7
clone size: .
D gene: TRBD2
CDR3 DNA: TGTGCCAGCTCACCGGCGGGGGGACTATTGTACGAGCAGTACTTC
CDR3 protein: CASSPAGGLLYEQYF

V gene: TRBV27
J gene: TRBJ2-3
clone size: .
D gene: TRBD1
CDR3 DNA: TGTGCCAGCCTCTCGTCTCAGGGGGAATTCACAGATACGCAGTATTTT
CDR3 protein: CASLSSQGEFTDTQYF

V gene: TRBV6-2/TRBV6-3
J gene: TRBJ1-1
clone size: .
D gene: .
CDR3 DNA: TGTGCCAGCAGTTATGGGCAGTTGAACACTGAAGCTTTCTTT
CDR3 protein: CASSYGQLNTEAFF

V gene: TRBV6-6
J gene: TRBJ1-1
clone size: .
D gene: .
CDR3 DNA: TGTGCCAGCACCTACCTCCCGGGTGTTCACACTGAAGCTTTCTTT
CDR3 protein: CASTYLPGVHTEAFF

V gene: TRBV7-2
J gene: TRBJ1-3
clone size: .
D gene: TRBD1
CDR3 DNA: TGTGCCAGCAGCGGGCGGACAGGGGCTGGAAACACCATATATTTT
CDR3 protein: CASSGRTGAGNTIYF